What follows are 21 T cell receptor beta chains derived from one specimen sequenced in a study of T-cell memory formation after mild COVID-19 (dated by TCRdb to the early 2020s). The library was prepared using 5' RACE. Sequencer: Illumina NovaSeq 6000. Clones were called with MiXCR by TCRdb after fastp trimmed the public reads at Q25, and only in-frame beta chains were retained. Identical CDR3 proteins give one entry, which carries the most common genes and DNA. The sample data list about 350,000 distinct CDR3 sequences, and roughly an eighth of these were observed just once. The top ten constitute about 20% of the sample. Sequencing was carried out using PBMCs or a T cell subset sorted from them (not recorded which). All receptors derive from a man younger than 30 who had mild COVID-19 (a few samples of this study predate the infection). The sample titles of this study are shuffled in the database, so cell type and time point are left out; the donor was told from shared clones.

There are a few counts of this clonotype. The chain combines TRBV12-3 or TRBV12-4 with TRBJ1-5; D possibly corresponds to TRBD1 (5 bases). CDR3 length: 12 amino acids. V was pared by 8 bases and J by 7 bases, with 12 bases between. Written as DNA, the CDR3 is TGTGCCAGCTCACCAGGGACCCAGCCCCAGCATTTT. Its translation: CASSPGTQPQHF.

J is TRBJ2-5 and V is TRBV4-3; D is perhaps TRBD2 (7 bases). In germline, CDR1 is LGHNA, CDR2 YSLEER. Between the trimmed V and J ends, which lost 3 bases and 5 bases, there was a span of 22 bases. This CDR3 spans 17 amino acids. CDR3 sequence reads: CASSHDPTGGEMETQYF. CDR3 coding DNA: TGCGCCAGCAGCCACGACCCTACGGGGGGCGAGATGGAGACCCAGTACTTC.

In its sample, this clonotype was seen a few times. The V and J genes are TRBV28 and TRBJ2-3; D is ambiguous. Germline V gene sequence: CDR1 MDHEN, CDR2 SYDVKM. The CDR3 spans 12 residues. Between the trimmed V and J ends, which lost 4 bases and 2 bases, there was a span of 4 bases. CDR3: CASSSPTDTQYF. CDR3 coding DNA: TGTGCCAGCAGTTCCCCCACAGATACGCAGTATTTT.

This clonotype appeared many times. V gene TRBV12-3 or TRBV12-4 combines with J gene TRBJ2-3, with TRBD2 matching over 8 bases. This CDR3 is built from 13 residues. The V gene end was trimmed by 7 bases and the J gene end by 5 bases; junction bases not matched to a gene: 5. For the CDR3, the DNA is TGTGCCAGCACCTCAAGCGGGGGAGATACGCAGTATTTT. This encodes CASTSSGGDTQYF.

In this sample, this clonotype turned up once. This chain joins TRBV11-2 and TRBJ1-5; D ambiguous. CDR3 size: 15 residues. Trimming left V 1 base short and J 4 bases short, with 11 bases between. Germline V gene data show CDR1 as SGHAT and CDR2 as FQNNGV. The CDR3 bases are TGTGCCAGCAGCTTAGGGACCGTCCCTAATCAGCCCCAGCATTTT. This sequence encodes CASSLGTVPNQPQHF.

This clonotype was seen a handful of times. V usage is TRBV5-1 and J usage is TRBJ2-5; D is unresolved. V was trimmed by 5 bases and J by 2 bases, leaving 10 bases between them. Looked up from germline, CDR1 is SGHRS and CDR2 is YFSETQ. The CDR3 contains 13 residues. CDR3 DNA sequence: TGCGCCAGCAGGCTCAGTGCTCAAGAGACCCAGTACTTC. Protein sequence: CASRLSAQETQYF. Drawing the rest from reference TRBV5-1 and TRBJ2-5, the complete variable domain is KAGVTQTPRYLIKTRGQQVTLSCSPISGHRSVSWYQQTPGQGLQFLFEYFSETQRNKGNFPGRFSGRQFSNSRSEMNVSTLELGDSALYLCASRLSAQETQYFGPGTRLLVL.

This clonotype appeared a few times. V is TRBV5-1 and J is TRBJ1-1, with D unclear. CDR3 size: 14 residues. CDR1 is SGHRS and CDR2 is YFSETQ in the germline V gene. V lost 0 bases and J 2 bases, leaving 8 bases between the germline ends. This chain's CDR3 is CASSLEPVNTEAFF. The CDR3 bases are TGCGCCAGCAGCTTGGAGCCAGTCAACACTGAAGCTTTCTTT.

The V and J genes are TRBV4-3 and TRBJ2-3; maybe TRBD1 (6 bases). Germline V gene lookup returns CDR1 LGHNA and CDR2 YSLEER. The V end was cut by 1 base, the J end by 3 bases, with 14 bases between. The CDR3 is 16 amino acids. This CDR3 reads CASSQVMGARTDTQYF. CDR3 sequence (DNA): TGCGCCAGCAGCCAAGTGATGGGGGCTCGGACAGATACGCAGTATTTT.

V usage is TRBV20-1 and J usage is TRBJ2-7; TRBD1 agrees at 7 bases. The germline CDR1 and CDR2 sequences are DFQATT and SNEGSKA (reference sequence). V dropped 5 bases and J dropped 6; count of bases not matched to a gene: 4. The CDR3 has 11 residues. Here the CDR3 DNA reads TGCAGTGCTGTCGACAGGGCCGAGCAGTACGTC. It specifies CSAVDRAEQYV.

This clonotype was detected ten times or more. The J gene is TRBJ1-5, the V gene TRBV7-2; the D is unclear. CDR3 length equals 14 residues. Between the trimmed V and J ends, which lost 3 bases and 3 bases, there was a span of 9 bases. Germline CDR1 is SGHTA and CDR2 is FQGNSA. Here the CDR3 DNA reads TGTGCCAGCAGCTTTACCGGGCCCAATCAGCCCCAGCATTTT. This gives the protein CASSFTGPNQPQHF. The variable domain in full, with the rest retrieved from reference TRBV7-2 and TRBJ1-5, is GAGVSQSPSNKVTEKGKDVELRCDPISGHTALYWYRQSLGQGLEFLIYFQGNSAPDKSGLPSDRFSAERTGGSVSTLTIQRTQQEDSAVYLCASSFTGPNQPQHFGDGTRLSIL.

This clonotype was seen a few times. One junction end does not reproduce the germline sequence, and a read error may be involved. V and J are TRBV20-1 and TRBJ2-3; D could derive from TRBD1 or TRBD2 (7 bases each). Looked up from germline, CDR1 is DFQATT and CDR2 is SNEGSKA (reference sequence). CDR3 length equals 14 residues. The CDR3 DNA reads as TGCAGTGCTGGAGACAGGGAGGGGACAGATACGCAGTATTTT. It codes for CSAGDREGTDTQYF.

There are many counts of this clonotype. DNA for the CDR3: TGTGCCAGCAGTTACATCCGGGGTCTACGCAATCAGCCCCAGCATTTT. Protein: CASSYIRGLRNQPQHF. The chain recombines TRBV6-6 with TRBJ1-5; D is unresolved. The CDR3 totals 16 residues. Deletions cut 2 bases from V and 2 bases from J, with 13 bases between. CDR1 is MNHNY and CDR2 is SVGAGI in the germline V gene (reference sequence).

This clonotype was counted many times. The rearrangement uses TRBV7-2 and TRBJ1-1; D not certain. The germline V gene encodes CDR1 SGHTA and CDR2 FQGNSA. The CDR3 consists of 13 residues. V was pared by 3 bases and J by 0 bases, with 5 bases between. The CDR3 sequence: CASSFSMNTEAFF. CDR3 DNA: TGTGCCAGCAGCTTTAGTATGAACACTGAAGCTTTCTTT.

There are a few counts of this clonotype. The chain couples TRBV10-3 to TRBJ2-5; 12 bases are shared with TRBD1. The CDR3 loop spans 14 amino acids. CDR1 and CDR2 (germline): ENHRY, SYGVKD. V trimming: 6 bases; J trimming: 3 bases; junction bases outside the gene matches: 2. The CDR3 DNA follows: TGTGCCATCAGGGGACAGGGGGCGAAAGAGACCCAGTACTTC. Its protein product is CAIRGQGAKETQYF.

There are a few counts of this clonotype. CDR3 DNA: TGTGCCAGCAGCCCTCCCCCGGGCCGACGCAGTTACAATGAGCAGTTCTTC. Encoded protein: CASSPPPGRRSYNEQFF. The chain recombines TRBV7-3 with TRBJ2-1; D call uncertain. This CDR3 region has 17 residues. V shed 5 bases and J shed 4 bases, with 21 bases lying between them. CDR1 SGHTA and CDR2 FQGTGA come from the germline V gene.

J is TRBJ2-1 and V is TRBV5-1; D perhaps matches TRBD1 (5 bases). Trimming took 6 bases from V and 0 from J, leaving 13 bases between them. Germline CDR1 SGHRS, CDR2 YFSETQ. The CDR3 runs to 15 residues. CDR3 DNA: TGCGCCAGCATGGGTAGTAGGGGCTCCTACAATGAGCAGTTCTTC. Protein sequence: CASMGSRGSYNEQFF.

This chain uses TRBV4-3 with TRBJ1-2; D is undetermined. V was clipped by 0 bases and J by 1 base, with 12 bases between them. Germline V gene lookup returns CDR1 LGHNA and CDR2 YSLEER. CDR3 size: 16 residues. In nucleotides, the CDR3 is TGCGCCAGCAGCCAAGATTGGCAGGCGTTTAACTATGGCTACACCTTC. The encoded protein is CASSQDWQAFNYGYTF.

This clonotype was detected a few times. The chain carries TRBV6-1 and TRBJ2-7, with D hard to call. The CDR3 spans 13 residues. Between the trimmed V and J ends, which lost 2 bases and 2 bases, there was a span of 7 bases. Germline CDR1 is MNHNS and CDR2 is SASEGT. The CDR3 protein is CASSEYPTYEQYF. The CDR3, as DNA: TGTGCCAGCAGTGAATATCCCACCTACGAGCAGTACTTC.

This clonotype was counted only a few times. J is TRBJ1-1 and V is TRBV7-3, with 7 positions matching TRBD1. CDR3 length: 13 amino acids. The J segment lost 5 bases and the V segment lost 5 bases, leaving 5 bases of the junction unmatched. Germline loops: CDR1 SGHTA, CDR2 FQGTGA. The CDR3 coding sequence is TGTGCCAGCAGCCTTGACAGGGAAACTGAAGCTTTCTTT. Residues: CASSLDRETEAFF.

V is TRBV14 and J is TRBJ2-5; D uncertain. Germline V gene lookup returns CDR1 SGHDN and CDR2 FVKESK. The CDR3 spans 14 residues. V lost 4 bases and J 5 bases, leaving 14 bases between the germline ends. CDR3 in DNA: TGTGCCAGCAGCCCCCCGACCTCTAGGGAGACCCAGTACTTC. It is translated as CASSPPTSRETQYF.

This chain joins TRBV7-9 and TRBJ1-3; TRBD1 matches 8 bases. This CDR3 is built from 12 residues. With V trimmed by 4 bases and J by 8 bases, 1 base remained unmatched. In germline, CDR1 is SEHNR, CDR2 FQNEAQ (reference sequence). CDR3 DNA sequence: TGTGCCAGCAGCTCGACAGGGGACACCATATATTTT. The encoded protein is CASSSTGDTIYF.